This T cell receptor beta chain is drawn from a study of blood T cell repertoires in COVID-19. The wider study: Collection of acute and convalescent COVID-19 samples took place in the United States, Italy and Spain. In each case, the material was cDNA or gDNA derived from T cells, B-cell-depleted T cells, or PBMCs.

Per germline, CDR1 SEHNR and CDR2 FQNEAQ (reference sequence). Trimming took off 7 bases at V and 2 bases at J, with 15 bases between the two ends. The CDR3 consists of 16 residues. In the original processing: Amplification of reference gene primers was used by the study to estimate nucleated cell counts. The table came from immunoSEQ multiplex PCR; TCRdb's copy has only in-frame clones and leaves some out. That table gives V, J and clone size, and the DNA gave D and trimming. The table has approximately 200,000 clones, roughly 90% seen once. The source of this sequence is a woman aged 55 to 70 with acute or convalescent COVID-19. The rearrangement links TRBV7-9 to TRBJ2-6, with D perhaps matching TRBD1 (6 bases). The sequenced sample was peripheral blood. This CDR3 is CASTAEGVAGANVLTF. The CDR3 nucleotides read TGTGCCAGCACCGCCGAGGGGGTGGCTGGGGCCAACGTCCTGACTTTC. The full variable domain, in which reference TRBV7-9 and TRBJ2-6 provide the parts outside the CDR3, is DTGVSQNPRHKITKRGQNVTFRCDPISEHNRLYWYRQTLGQGPEFLTYFQNEAQLEKSRLLSDRFSAERPKGSFSTLEIQRTEQGDSAMYLCASTAEGVAGANVLTFGAGSRLTVL.